This T cell receptor (beta chain) was documented in a study of shared clonotypes between healthy human individuals. Data came from immunoSEQ multiplex PCR; TCRdb stores just in-frame clones and leaves some out. Counted here are 110,000 or so clones, around 68% occurring once; the ten biggest clones make up about 23%. Germline V gene sequence: CDR1 MNHEY, CDR2 SMNVEV (reference sequence). This CDR3 contains 15 residues. V was clipped by 6 bases and J by 1 base, with 16 bases between them. The specimen sequenced was memory CD8+ T cells sorted from blood. Documented subset: CD45RO+ cells pooled with CCR7-negative TemRA cells. The gene calls are TRBV27 and TRBJ2-7; D is possibly TRBD2 (6 bases). The clonotype was recovered from a woman aged 25-40 years in good health. CDR3 loop: CASRQGTAPSYEQYF. CDR3 nucleotides: TGTGCCAGCAGACAAGGGACTGCACCTTCCTACGAGCAGTACTTC.